This TCR beta chain was profiled in a study of CD8 T cells in ankylosing spondylitis. Study-wide points: Significantly higher representation of disease-linked clones was reported for matched ankylosing spondylitis synovial fluid. Ankylosing spondylitis blood seemed to carry a telltale TCR beta motif made of under 10 highly homologous variants.

This clonotype showed up just a few times. Its antigen remains unknown. MiXCR was run by TCRdb on the 5' RACE reads, yielding one entry per CDR3 protein. The repertoire holds approximately 540,000 distinct CDR3 sequences, with roughly an eighth as singletons. Sequencing used blood, either unsorted or a sorted T cell fraction (not recorded which). This clonotype was obtained from a male donor with ankylosing spondylitis.

CDR3 DNA sequence: TGTGCCAGCAGTGATAGGGATGAAAAACTGTTTTTT. Translated, it gives CASSDRDEKLFF. The V call is TRBV6-1, the J call TRBJ1-4; D remains unclear. V was shortened by 3 bases and J by 6 bases, with 5 bases between the two germline ends. The CDR3 runs to 12 residues. The germline V gene has CDR1 MNHNS and CDR2 SASEGT.